This T cell receptor (beta chain) derives from a study of response to subunit inactivated influenza vaccine. Points from the study as a whole: Only a handful of new T cells, the authors suggested, are recruited with each seasonal influenza vaccination.

The trim removed 3 bases at V and 2 bases at J, leaving 12 bases unmatched. CDR1 and CDR2 from the germline V gene are SGHDT and YYEEEE. The CDR3 extends over 17 amino acids. Regarding this clonotype: Its antigen is not known.

TCRdb redid the calling of the RT-PCR reads with MiXCR, one entry per CDR3 protein. The data show 700,000 to 900,000 distinct CDR3 sequences, around 20% seen once. This sample comprised PBMCs from blood, obtained around 5 days after vaccination. The J gene is TRBJ2-5, the V gene TRBV5-6, with 8 bases identical to TRBD2. The source is a man aged 50-59 years who received an inactivated influenza vaccine. The CDR3 protein is CASSSVAASGLQETQYF. The CDR3 region has the DNA TGTGCCAGCAGCTCTGTTGCTGCTAGCGGGTTACAAGAGACCCAGTACTTC.